The 15 T cell receptor beta chains below come from one sample, sequenced in a study of post-analysis software for immune sequencing data. Study observations and caveats: Elevated frequency relative to controls characterized four or five TRBV segments in patients, TRBV5-6, TRBV5-1 and TRBV20-1 among them.

The library was made from cDNA and included unique molecular identifiers. TCRdb used MiXCR to reprocess the PCR reads, holding one entry per CDR3 protein. The table has approximately 260,000 distinct CDR3 sequences, 36% seen once. These TCRs' antigens remain unknown. Sequencing was carried out using blood. These receptor sequences come from a girl between 5 and 17 years old with multiple sclerosis.

J is TRBJ2-5 and V is TRBV7-9; tentative D call: TRBD2 (6 bases). Trimming pared 7 bases from V and 2 bases from J, leaving 20 bases between. The CDR3 has 16 residues. CDR1 and CDR2 (germline): SEHNR, FQNEAQ (reference sequence). The CDR3, as DNA: TGTGCCAGCAACCCGCTCCCGTCGGGGGTTCAAGAGACCCAGTACTTC. Its protein product is CASNPLPSGVQETQYF.

This clonotype was seen many times. The chain links TRBV7-2 to TRBJ2-3; the match to TRBD1 covers 9 bases. The length of the CDR3 is 14 residues. Germline trimming cut 3 bases from V and 3 bases from J; bases unmatched to any gene: 1. Germline V gene lookup returns CDR1 SGHTA and CDR2 FQGNSA. CDR3 sequence reads: CASSFGQGTDTQYF. The CDR3 DNA sequence: TGTGCCAGCAGCTTTGGACAGGGGACAGATACGCAGTATTTT. The whole variable domain, filled in from reference TRBV7-2 and TRBJ2-3, reads GAGVSQSPSNKVTEKGKDVELRCDPISGHTALYWYRQSLGQGLEFLIYFQGNSAPDKSGLPSDRFSAERTGGSVSTLTIQRTQQEDSAVYLCASSFGQGTDTQYFGPGTRLTVL.

The chain is built from TRBV20-1 and TRBJ1-1, with D perhaps matching TRBD1 (5 bases). The ends were cut back, 5 bases at V and 1 base at J, with 17 bases in the middle. CDR3 size: 15 residues. Germline V lookup: CDR1 DFQATT, CDR2 SNEGSKA (reference sequence). The CDR3 spells CSARGGVEQNTEAFF. The CDR3 region has the DNA TGCAGTGCTCGGGGGGGGGTAGAGCAGAACACTGAAGCTTTCTTT.

This clonotype was recorded many times. The rearrangement joins TRBV6-5 to TRBJ2-1; D possibly matches TRBD1 or TRBD2 (5 bases each). Germline lookup yields CDR1 MNHEY and CDR2 SVGAGI. This CDR3 has 15 amino acids. V shed 7 bases and J shed 0 bases, with 13 bases lying between them. The CDR3 region is CASTNAGSSYNEQFF. The DNA for the CDR3 is TGTGCCAGCACCAATGCAGGGAGCTCCTACAATGAGCAGTTCTTC.

Note on this clonotype: This may arise from a read error, as a much more abundant clone is one base away. The chain combines TRBV5-6 with TRBJ2-5; possible D gene TRBD2, 6 bases. The germline gives CDR1 SGHDT, CDR2 YYEEEE. Between the trimmed V and J ends, which lost 3 bases and 2 bases, there was a span of 14 bases. The CDR3 has 15 residues. CDR3 in amino acids: CASSWERESQETQYF. CDR3 nucleotide sequence: TGTGCCAGCAGCTGGGAACGGGAGAGTCAAGAGACCCAGTACTTC.

Regarding this clonotype: This may be a read error: a much more frequent sequence differs by one nucleotide. The chain employs TRBV13 and TRBJ2-5, with 10 bases matching TRBD2. The CDR3 is 14 residues long. The germline V gene has CDR1 PRHDT and CDR2 FYEKMQ (reference sequence). Losses at the gene ends were 3 bases for V and 11 bases for J; bases not matched to a gene: 9. CDR3 protein: CASSFQREGNEQYF. CDR3 coding DNA: TGTGCCAGCAGCTTCCAGCGGGAGGGCAATGAGCAGTACTTC.

This clonotype was recorded many times. J is TRBJ2-5 and V is TRBV6-6; the match to TRBD1 covers 8 bases. V lost 8 bases, J lost 5 bases, and 4 bases stayed unmatched. The CDR3 length is 12 residues. Germline V gives CDR1 MNHNY, CDR2 SVGAGI (reference sequence). CDR3 loop: CASSGGLETQYF. DNA of the CDR3: TGTGCCAGCTCAGGGGGCTTGGAGACCCAGTACTTC.

The chain is built from TRBV7-2 and TRBJ2-7; D remains ambiguous. The length of the CDR3 is 12 residues. Germline CDR1 and CDR2: SGHTA and FQGNSA. V was clipped by 5 bases and J by 0 bases, with 5 bases between them. DNA of the CDR3: TGTGCCAGCAGCGCTAACTCCTACGAGCAGTACTTC. Residues: CASSANSYEQYF.

The gene calls are TRBV28 and TRBJ2-6, with D perhaps matching TRBD2 (5 bases). Deletions cut 2 bases from V and 0 bases from J, with 17 bases between. Per germline, CDR1 MDHEN and CDR2 SYDVKM. CDR3 length: 19 residues. The CDR3 DNA reads TGTGCCAGCAGTTTAGGGTTCGAGGGAACGAACTCTGGGGCCAACGTCCTGACTTTC. This encodes CASSLGFEGTNSGANVLTF.

This clonotype was seen repeatedly, ten times or more. This rearrangement joins TRBV29-1 to TRBJ2-5; possibly TRBD1 for D (6 bases). Trimming stripped 4 bases from V and 5 bases from J, with 14 bases between. Germline CDR1 SQVTM, CDR2 ANQGSEA. The CDR3 length is 13 residues. The CDR3 sequence: CSVVANRVETQYF. The CDR3 DNA reads as TGCAGCGTTGTTGCGAACAGGGTGGAGACCCAGTACTTC.

The chain is built from TRBV2 and TRBJ2-2; D unresolved. The V and J ends lost 7 bases and 1 base respectively, with 10 bases between them. This CDR3 contains 14 residues. Germline values: CDR1 SNHLY, CDR2 FYNNEI. The CDR3 protein is CASTRQKNTGELFF. The CDR3 DNA reads TGTGCCAGCACCCGGCAGAAGAACACCGGGGAGCTGTTTTTT.

This clonotype came up many times. The rearrangement joins TRBV29-1 to TRBJ2-5; D not resolved. The CDR3 contains 13 residues. V lost 4 bases and J 2 bases, leaving 11 bases between the germline ends. Looked up from germline, CDR1 is SQVTM and CDR2 is ANQGSEA. Here the CDR3 DNA reads TGCAGCGTTGGCGGCCGGCAGCAAGAGACCCAGTACTTC. Translated: CSVGGRQQETQYF.

The rearrangement links TRBV20-1 to TRBJ2-5; TRBD1 agrees at 10 bases. The end of the DNA is better explained by TRBJ2-7, so the J call may be wrong. Germline-derived CDR1 and CDR2 are DFQATT and SNEGSKA (reference sequence). This CDR3 region has 13 residues. CDR3 sequence reads: CSALGQGRNEQYF. The DNA of the CDR3 is TGCAGTGCTCTGGGACAGGGGAGAAACGAGCAGTACTTC.

This clonotype was seen at least ten times. This rearrangement joins TRBV24-1 to TRBJ1-1, with TRBD1 as a possible D gene (5 bases). This CDR3 has 13 amino acids. Germline values: CDR1 KGHDR, CDR2 SFDVKD. The V and J ends lost 3 bases and 3 bases respectively, with 7 bases between them. CDR3: CATSDEGHTEAFF. The CDR3, as DNA: TGTGCCACCAGTGATGAGGGGCACACTGAAGCTTTCTTT.

The sample holds a few counts of this clonotype. The chain recombines TRBV5-4 with TRBJ2-2; either TRBD1 or TRBD2 may supply D (5 bases each). Germline-derived CDR1 and CDR2 are SGHNT and YYREEE (reference sequence). The V gene lost 7 bases and the J gene lost 2 bases, with 12 bases spanning the gap. The CDR3 is 14 amino acids. This CDR3 reads CASARRGNTGELFF. In nucleotides, the CDR3 is TGTGCCAGCGCCCGACGGGGCAACACCGGGGAGCTGTTTTTT.